This paragraph covers one T cell receptor beta chain sequence. Sequencing used immunoSEQ multiplex PCR; TCRdb keeps in-frame clones, though not all of them. Of 130,000 or so clones listed, 92% are singletons. The entry originates in a study of T cell responses to AZD1222 COVID-19 vaccine. The sequencing here drew on peripheral blood, taken 28 days after the second AZD1222 dose. This TCR came from an adult who received the AZD1222 COVID-19 vaccine.

CDR3 sequence reads: CASSPPVNTEAFF. CDR3 nucleotide sequence: TGTGCCAGCAGTCCCCCAGTGAACACTGAAGCTTTCTTT. The rearrangement joins TRBV28 to TRBJ1-1; D is uncertain. This CDR3 is built from 13 residues. V shed 5 bases and J shed 0 bases, with 7 bases lying between them. CDR1 and CDR2 (germline): MDHEN, SYDVKM.